This T cell receptor beta chain derives from a study of cytomegalovirus exposure and HLA in healthy donors. Study as a whole: Researchers previously reported finding some 110 million unique TCR beta sequences from 170 million or so T cells.

V shed 5 bases and J 5 bases; nucleotides not matched to a gene: 14. The CDR3 totals 16 residues. CDR1 and CDR2 (germline): SGHVS, FNYEAQ. In the case of this clone: The antigen remains unidentified.

A multiplex PCR was run with 60 Vbeta primers and 13 Jbeta primers. Sequencing was performed with immunoSEQ multiplex PCR; in TCRdb, only in-frame clones are kept and a portion is missing. The table lists approximately 120,000 clones, about 81% of them singletons. Study-wide findings and caveats: Many donors carried some public TCRs, although rarity characterized most TCR sequences. Beyond CMV serostatus, there was no information to go on about immune exposure.

The sample consisted of PBMCs. V usage is TRBV7-6 and J usage is TRBJ2-5; the match to TRBD2 covers 7 bases. The sequence was collected from a woman aged 30 to 39 in good health and CMV-seronegative. The DNA of the CDR3 is TGTGCCAGCAGCCCTCCAGGCGGGGGAAGGGTGGAGACCCAGTACTTC. Translating it yields CASSPPGGGRVETQYF.